Following are 8 T cell receptor beta chains from one sample sequenced in a study of post-analysis software for immune sequencing data. Study findings and constraints: With TRBV5-6, TRBV5-1 and TRBV20-1 included, about 5 TRBV segments were more frequent in patients than in controls.

The TCR beta cDNA libraries carried unique molecular identifiers. TCRdb recomputed calls from the PCR reads with MiXCR, one row per CDR3 protein. The sample lists 750,000 to 900,000 distinct CDR3 sequences; roughly 50% were seen once. No antigens are known for them. Sequenced material: blood. The origin of the receptors is a girl between 10 and 17 years old with multiple sclerosis.

The genes are TRBV24-1 and TRBJ2-3; tentatively, D is TRBD2 (6 bases). The CDR3 is made up of 13 amino acids. V lost 4 bases to trimming and J lost 6 bases, with 10 bases between them. The germline V gene encodes CDR1 KGHDR and CDR2 SFDVKD. CDR3 in DNA: TGTGCCACCAGTGAATACCGGGAGGATACGCAGTATTTT. This encodes CATSEYREDTQYF.

V and J are TRBV27 and TRBJ2-1, with TRBD1 matching 11 bases. CDR3 length: 13 amino acids. Germline values: CDR1 MNHEY, CDR2 SMNVEV (reference sequence). Trimming removed 8 bases from V and 4 bases from J; junction bases left unmatched: 1. CDR3 bases: TGTGCCAGCGGGACAGGGGGTTACAATGAGCAGTTCTTC. Amino acid sequence: CASGTGGYNEQFF.

The chain recombines TRBV7-2 with TRBJ1-2, with a weak D call TRBD1 (5 bases). With 5 bases removed from V and 3 bases from J, the gap between germline ends came to 19 bases. The length of the CDR3 is 16 residues. The germline V gene encodes CDR1 SGHTA and CDR2 FQGNSA. The CDR3 region has the DNA TGTGCCAGCAGCCCTAGGGACCGACCAAGGGACTATGGCTACACCTTC. This encodes CASSPRDRPRDYGYTF.

This clonotype has only one observation. The chain uses TRBV4-3 and TRBJ2-1, with D unresolved. The J call may be in error: the DNA end matches TRBJ2-7 better. CDR3 size: 19 residues. Germline-derived CDR1 and CDR2 are LGHNA and YSLEER. CDR3 residues: CASSLSSFRAVSSYNEQYF. The CDR3 DNA follows: TGCGCCAGCAGCCTAAGCTCATTTAGGGCGGTTAGCTCCTACAATGAGCAGTACTTC.

This clonotype showed up just a few times. V and J are TRBV9 and TRBJ2-1; D is uncertain. In germline, CDR1 is SGDLS, CDR2 YYNGEE. V was trimmed by 2 bases and J by 2 bases, leaving 5 bases between them. There are 13 residues in the CDR3. CDR3 loop: CASSVGAYNEQFF. CDR3 in DNA: TGTGCCAGCAGCGTTGGGGCCTACAATGAGCAGTTCTTC.

The rearrangement uses TRBV27 and TRBJ2-1; the match to TRBD2 covers 11 bases. The CDR3 covers 17 residues. From germline, CDR1 is MNHEY and CDR2 SMNVEV (reference sequence). V lost 5 bases and J lost 2; bases outside the gene matches: 8. The CDR3 coding sequence is TGTGCCAGCAGTCCACTGACTAGCGGGAACCCCTACAATGAGCAGTTCTTC. This gives the protein CASSPLTSGNPYNEQFF.

The chain couples TRBV4-1 to TRBJ2-2; 11 nucleotides agree with TRBD2. With 3 bases clipped from V and 5 bases from J, the junction kept 5 bases outside the gene matches. The CDR3 has 16 amino acids. Germline V CDR1 and CDR2: MGHRA, YSYEKL. The CDR3 bases are TGCGCCAGCAGCCAGGAGGGACTAGCGGCTACCGGGGAGCTGTTTTTT. This gives the protein CASSQEGLAATGELFF.

Only a few counts were recorded for this clonotype. V usage is TRBV6-4 and J usage is TRBJ2-1; 8 bases align to TRBD1. Per germline, CDR1 MRHNA and CDR2 SNTAGT. The trim removed 2 bases at V and 10 bases at J, leaving 7 bases unmatched. The CDR3 has 14 amino acids. CDR3 sequence: CASSDGPGGREQFF. CDR3 nucleotide sequence: TGTGCCAGCAGTGACGGACCAGGGGGCCGCGAGCAGTTCTTC.